This passage covers 22 T cell receptor beta chains from one sample sequenced in a study of graft-versus-host responses after intestinal transplantation. Libraries were prepared by immunoSEQ multiplex PCR; TCRdb keeps only in-frame clonotypes and omits some of them. The data show roughly 400 clones, with about 86% seen just once and around 66% held by the top ten. The sequencing here drew on PBMCs, taken approximately 5 days after intestinal transplant. These receptors originate from a human patient who received an intestinal transplant, so some T cells may come from the graft donor.

This sequence joins TRBV11-2 and TRBJ2-7; possible D gene TRBD1, 6 bases. The V gene lost 1 base and the J gene lost 7 bases, with 14 bases spanning the gap. This CDR3 has 14 residues. Germline V gives CDR1 SGHAT, CDR2 FQNNGV. The CDR3 DNA reads TGTGCCAGCAGCTTAGTAGGGGGTATAATGGAGCAGTACTTC. Its translation: CASSLVGGIMEQYF.

This chain uses TRBV15 with TRBJ1-4; D is ambiguous. The CDR3 is made up of 14 amino acids. Per germline, CDR1 LNHNV and CDR2 YYDKDF (reference sequence). The ends were cut back, 0 bases at V and 3 bases at J, with 5 bases in the middle. CDR3 in amino acids: CATSRDRSNEKLFF. The DNA of the CDR3 is TGTGCCACCAGCAGAGACAGGTCTAATGAAAAACTGTTTTTT.

The chain carries TRBV5-1 and TRBJ1-6; D is unclear. Germline-derived CDR1 and CDR2 are SGHRS and YFSETQ. This CDR3 spans 13 amino acids. V was trimmed by 4 bases and J by 10 bases, leaving 12 bases between them. The CDR3 DNA reads as TGCGCCAGCAGCGGGTCAGAAAGATCACCCCTCCACTTT. It encodes CASSGSERSPLHF.

The gene calls are TRBV13 and TRBJ1-2; TRBD1 might be the D (5 bases). CDR3 size: 14 residues. V was shortened by 0 bases and J by 4 bases, with 9 bases between the two germline ends. Germline assignment: CDR1 PRHDT and CDR2 FYEKMQ (reference sequence). The chain's CDR3 is CASSLGQGLYGYTF. The CDR3 DNA reads TGTGCCAGCAGCTTAGGGCAGGGACTCTATGGCTACACCTTC.

The gene calls are TRBV9 and TRBJ2-1, with D possibly being TRBD1 (5 bases). CDR3 length: 15 residues. V lost 0 bases and J lost 4, with 11 bases in between. Germline V gene lookup returns CDR1 SGDLS and CDR2 YYNGEE. The CDR3 protein is CASSVEAGMYNEQFF. The CDR3 DNA reads TGTGCCAGCAGCGTAGAGGCAGGGATGTACAATGAGCAGTTCTTC.

The chain couples TRBV28 to TRBJ2-7, with a weak D call TRBD1 (5 bases). The CDR3 loop spans 14 amino acids. Trimming left V 3 bases short and J 2 bases short, with 11 bases between. CDR1 and CDR2 from the germline V gene are MDHEN and SYDVKM. CDR3 DNA sequence: TGTGCCAGCAGTTTGAGTCTAGGGGCCTACGAGCAGTACTTC. Its protein is CASSLSLGAYEQYF.

The rearrangement links TRBV4-1 to TRBJ2-7, with 10 bases identical to TRBD2. V dropped 4 bases and J dropped 3; count of bases not matched to a gene: 6. Germline values: CDR1 MGHRA, CDR2 YSYEKL. CDR3 size: 15 residues. The CDR3 sequence: CASSPGLAHNYEQYF. Here the CDR3 DNA reads TGCGCCAGCAGCCCGGGACTAGCGCACAACTACGAGCAGTACTTC.

Remarks on this clone: Sequence at one end of the junction differs from germline and may be a read error. The CDR3 protein is CASSQGVGDYYEQYF. In DNA form, the CDR3 reads TGCGCCAGCAGTCAAGGGGTGGGGGACTACTACGAGCAGTACTTC. The V gene is TRBV4-1, the J gene TRBJ2-7; 7 nucleotides align to TRBD2. Germline CDR1 and CDR2: MGHRA and YSYEKL. The CDR3 runs 15 residues.

This clone occurred once. The V call is TRBV5-4, the J call TRBJ2-2; TRBD2 might be the D (5 bases). CDR1 is SGHNT and CDR2 is YYREEE in the germline V gene (reference sequence). The length of the CDR3 is 14 residues. Trimming pared 5 bases from V and 7 bases from J, leaving 15 bases between. The CDR3 here is CASRTFGEIGELFF. The CDR3 DNA follows: TGTGCCAGCAGGACCTTCGGGGAGATCGGGGAGCTGTTTTTT.

The V and J genes are TRBV27 and TRBJ2-3; the D is unclear. Deletions cut 2 bases from V and 0 bases from J, with 9 bases between. CDR1 and CDR2 (germline): MNHEY, SMNVEV (reference sequence). The CDR3 consists of 15 residues. The CDR3 DNA reads as TGTGCCAGCAGTTTACAGGTCTCTAGCACAGATACGCAGTATTTT. It codes for CASSLQVSSTDTQYF.

The rearrangement uses TRBV5-1 and TRBJ1-1, with 7 positions matching TRBD1. CDR1 is SGHRS and CDR2 is YFSETQ in the germline V gene. The CDR3 is 15 residues long. Trimming cost V 2 bases and J 4 bases; bases outside gene matches: 8. The CDR3 spells CASSLRQGGGTEAFF. The DNA for the CDR3 is TGCGCCAGCAGCTTAAGACAGGGCGGGGGCACTGAAGCTTTCTTT.

This clone was recorded only once. The J gene is TRBJ2-7, the V gene TRBV6-1; 8 bases are shared with TRBD2. This CDR3 is built from 12 residues. Germline CDR1 reads MNHNS; CDR2 reads SASEGT. The V and J ends lost 5 bases and 6 bases, in that order; junction bases with no gene match: 3. This CDR3 is CASSRSGAEQYF. The CDR3 coding sequence is TGTGCCAGCAGTCGTAGCGGGGCCGAGCAGTACTTC.

This sequence joins TRBV10-3 and TRBJ1-2; perhaps TRBD1 as D (6 bases). The ends were cut back, 8 bases at V and 0 bases at J, with 16 bases in the middle. Per the germline V gene, CDR1 is ENHRY and CDR2 is SYGVKD. CDR3 size: 15 residues. CDR3 sequence: CAIWDTSTSNYGYTF. CDR3 DNA sequence: TGTGCCATCTGGGACACCTCCACTTCTAACTATGGCTACACCTTC.

The rearrangement joins TRBV5-6 to TRBJ2-1; D possibly uses TRBD1 or TRBD2 (5 bases each). Germline-derived CDR1 and CDR2 are SGHDT and YYEEEE. The V end lost 3 bases, the J end lost 2 bases, and 9 bases lay between the germline ends. The CDR3 totals 14 residues. The CDR3: CASSYQGPYNEQFF. CDR3 in DNA: TGTGCCAGCAGCTACCAGGGACCCTACAATGAGCAGTTCTTC.

The chain uses TRBV7-8 and TRBJ2-5; D is possibly TRBD1 (6 bases). V lost 1 base, J lost 2 bases, and 8 bases lay in between. This CDR3 is 14 amino acids long. The germline gives CDR1 SGHVS, CDR2 FQNEAQ. CDR3 amino acids: CASSLGTVQETQYF. CDR3 coding DNA: TGTGCCAGCAGCTTAGGGACAGTTCAAGAGACCCAGTACTTC.

The chain recombines TRBV28 with TRBJ1-2; TRBD1 is a possible D gene (6 bases). CDR3 size: 15 residues. CDR1 and CDR2 (germline): MDHEN, SYDVKM. The V end was cut by 6 bases, the J end by 9 bases, with 23 bases between. The CDR3 here is CASSPIETGAIRYTF. CDR3 DNA sequence: TGTGCCAGCAGCCCAATCGAGACAGGCGCTATTCGCTACACCTTC.

The V gene is TRBV9, the J gene TRBJ2-1; perhaps TRBD2 as D (7 bases). CDR3 length: 19 residues. Germline V lookup: CDR1 SGDLS, CDR2 YYNGEE. Deletions cut 1 base from V and 3 bases from J, with 23 bases between. In DNA, the CDR3 is TGTGCCAGCAGCGTACCCCCAGGGGAGGGCCAGCTGCTCTACAATGAGCAGTTCTTC. It specifies CASSVPPGEGQLLYNEQFF.

This chain uses TRBV4-2 with TRBJ2-3; weak D call: TRBD1 (5 bases). CDR1 LGHNA and CDR2 YNFKEQ come from the germline V gene. Deletions cut 1 base from V and 0 bases from J, with 14 bases between. The CDR3 length is 17 residues. The CDR3 DNA follows: TGTGCCAGCAGCCAAGGGATGCAGGGATTTAGCACAGATACGCAGTATTTT. This codes for CASSQGMQGFSTDTQYF.

The rearrangement links TRBV4-1 to TRBJ1-2; no clear D gene. The CDR3 has 15 amino acids. CDR1 is MGHRA, CDR2 YSYEKL, per germline. Trimming took off 0 bases at V and 7 bases at J, with 15 bases between the two ends. The chain's CDR3 is CASSQEKKDSRGYTF. The CDR3 DNA sequence: TGCGCCAGCAGCCAAGAAAAGAAGGATTCACGTGGCTACACCTTC.

CDR3 nucleotide sequence: TGTGCCAGCAGTGAATGGAACAGGGGGCAGCTCGAGCAGTACTTC. Encoded protein: CASSEWNRGQLEQYF. The chain uses TRBV25-1 and TRBJ2-7, with 9 bases identical to TRBD1. After removal of 1 base from V and 6 bases from J, the junction contained 7 bases not matched to a gene. Germline assignment: CDR1 MGHDK and CDR2 SYGVNS. The CDR3 is 15 amino acids.

The V call is TRBV6-5, the J call TRBJ1-4; D not resolved. Trimming took 6 bases from V and 0 from J, leaving 8 bases between them. Germline values: CDR1 MNHEY, CDR2 SVGAGI. The CDR3 sequence is 14 residues long. The CDR3 loop is CASSLLATNEKLFF. The CDR3 DNA reads TGTGCCAGCAGCTTGCTTGCAACTAATGAAAAACTGTTTTTT.

V and J are TRBV9 and TRBJ2-6; D may correspond to TRBD1 or TRBD2 (5 bases each). The V end was cut by 4 bases, the J end by 4 bases, with 18 bases between. Germline V CDR1 and CDR2: SGDLS, YYNGEE. The CDR3 is 17 amino acids. The CDR3 sequence: CASSHPGPTPGANVLTF. DNA of the CDR3: TGTGCCAGCAGCCACCCGGGACCGACTCCGGGGGCCAACGTCCTGACTTTC.